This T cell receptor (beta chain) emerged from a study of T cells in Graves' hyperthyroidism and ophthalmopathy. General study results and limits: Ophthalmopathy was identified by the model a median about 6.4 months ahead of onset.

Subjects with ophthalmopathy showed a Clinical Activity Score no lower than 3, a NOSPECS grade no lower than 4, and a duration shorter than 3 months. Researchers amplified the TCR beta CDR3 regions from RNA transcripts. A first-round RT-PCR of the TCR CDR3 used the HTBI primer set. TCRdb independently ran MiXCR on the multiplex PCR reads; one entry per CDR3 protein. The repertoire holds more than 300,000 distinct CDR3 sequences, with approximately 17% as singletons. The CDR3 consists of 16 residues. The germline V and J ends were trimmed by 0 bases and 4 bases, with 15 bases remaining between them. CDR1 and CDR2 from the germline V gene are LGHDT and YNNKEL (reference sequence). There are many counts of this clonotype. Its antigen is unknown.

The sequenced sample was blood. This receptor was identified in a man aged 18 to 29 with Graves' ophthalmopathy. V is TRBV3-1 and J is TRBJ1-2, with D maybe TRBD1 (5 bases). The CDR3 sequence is CASSQDLVGRLYGYTF. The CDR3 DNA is TGTGCCAGCAGCCAAGATCTTGTGGGGCGCCTCTATGGCTACACCTTC.